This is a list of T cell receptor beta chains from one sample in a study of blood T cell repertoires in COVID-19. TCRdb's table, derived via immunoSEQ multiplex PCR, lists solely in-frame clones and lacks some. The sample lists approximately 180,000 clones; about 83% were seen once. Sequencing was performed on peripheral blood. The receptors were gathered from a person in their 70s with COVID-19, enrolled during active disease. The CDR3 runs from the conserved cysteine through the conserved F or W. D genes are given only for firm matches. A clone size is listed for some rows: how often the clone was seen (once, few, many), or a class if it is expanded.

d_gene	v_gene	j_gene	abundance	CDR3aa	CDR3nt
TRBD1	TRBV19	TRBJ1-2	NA	CASSLNRGNYGYTF	TGTGCCAGTAGTCTGAACAGGGGGAACTATGGCTACACCTTC
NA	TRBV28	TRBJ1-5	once	CASSPTNYQPQHF	TGTGCCAGCAGCCCGACAAACTATCAGCCCCAGCATTTT
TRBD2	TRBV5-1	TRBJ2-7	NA	CASSERLAGDYEQYF	TGCGCCAGCAGCGAGAGACTAGCGGGTGACTACGAGCAGTACTTC
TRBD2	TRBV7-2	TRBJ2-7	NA	CASSLKVRGGSYEQYF	TGTGCCAGCAGCTTAAAGGTGCGGGGGGGCTCCTACGAGCAGTACTTC
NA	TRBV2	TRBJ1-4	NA	CASSSTGSTNEKLFF	TGTGCCAGCAGCTCTACAGGGAGCACTAATGAAAAACTGTTTTTT
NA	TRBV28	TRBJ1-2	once	CASSVGFGVDYGYTF	TGTGCCAGCAGTGTGGGCTTCGGGGTCGACTATGGCTACACCTTC
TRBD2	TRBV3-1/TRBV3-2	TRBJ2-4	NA	CASSQSSGGADIQYF	TGTGCCAGCAGCCAGTCGAGCGGGGGGGCTGACATTCAGTACTTC
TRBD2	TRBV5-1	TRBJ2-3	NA	CASSVLTSGSSDTQYF	TGCGCCAGCAGCGTCCTGACTAGCGGGAGCTCAGATACGCAGTATTTT
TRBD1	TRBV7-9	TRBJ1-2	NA	CASSLGDRGQEGYTF	TGTGCCAGCAGCTTGGGAGACAGGGGGCAGGAAGGCTACACCTTC
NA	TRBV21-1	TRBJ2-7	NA	CASSKGRTGGHEQYF	TGTGCCAGCAGCAAAGGAAGGACAGGGGGGCACGAGCAGTACTTC
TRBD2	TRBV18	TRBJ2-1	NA	CASSPWSRLANGNEQFF	TGTGCCAGCTCACCATGGTCGAGACTAGCGAACGGCAATGAGCAGTTCTTC
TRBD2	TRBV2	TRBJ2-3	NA	CASTVASGSQADTQYF	TGTGCCAGCACGGTGGCTAGCGGGAGCCAGGCAGATACGCAGTATTTT
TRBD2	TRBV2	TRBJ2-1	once	CASSLTSGGRNEQFF	TGTGCCAGCAGTCTCACTAGCGGGGGGCGCAATGAGCAGTTCTTC
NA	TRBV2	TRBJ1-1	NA	CASSVLFLGGLTNTEAFF	TGTGCCAGCAGTGTACTTTTCTTAGGCGGGTTAACGAACACTGAAGCTTTCTTT